These 21 T cell receptor beta chains came from one sample sequenced in a study of blood T cell repertoires in COVID-19. Sequencing was performed with immunoSEQ multiplex PCR; in TCRdb, only in-frame clones are kept and a portion is missing. The sample comprises around 50,000 clones, 90% of which are singletons, and 1.2% to 1.5% rests with the top ten. Sample: peripheral blood. All receptors come from a man between 60 and 75 years old with acute or convalescent COVID-19.

Details on this clone: The same CDR3 can be traced to other DNA sequences in this sample. The J gene is TRBJ2-7, the V gene TRBV3-1 (or the pseudogene TRBV3-2); D is possibly TRBD1 (5 bases). The CDR3 extends over 13 amino acids. Per germline, CDR1 LGHDT and CDR2 YNNKEL (reference sequence). Trimming removed 0 bases at V and 3 bases at J, with 6 bases between. CDR3 sequence reads: CASSQDRDYEQYF. The CDR3 DNA is TGTGCCAGCAGCCAAGACAGGGACTACGAGCAGTACTTC.

The V gene is TRBV7-9, the J gene TRBJ2-5; 8 bases are shared with TRBD2. Germline V gene data show CDR1 as SEHNR and CDR2 as FQNEAQ (reference sequence). CDR3 length equals 14 residues. The V gene end was trimmed by 4 bases and the J gene end by 2 bases; junction bases not matched to a gene: 3. The CDR3 bases are TGTGCCAGCAGCTCCGGACTAGCTCAAGAGACCCAGTACTTC. The encoded protein is CASSSGLAQETQYF.

The rearrangement joins TRBV12-5 to TRBJ1-2; TRBD1 is a possible D gene (6 bases). The CDR3 spans 14 residues. Germline-derived CDR1 and CDR2 are LGHNT and FRNRAP. Trimming cost V 10 bases and J 1 base, with 16 bases left between them. The CDR3 coding sequence is TGTGCTATGGTACAGGGAAGTCTTAACTATGGCTACACCTTC. This codes for CAMVQGSLNYGYTF.

The chain employs TRBV5-1 and TRBJ1-5; D is possibly TRBD1 (5 bases). Trimming removed 0 bases from V and 4 bases from J, with 5 bases in between. Germline V CDR1 and CDR2: SGHRS, YFSETQ. CDR3 size: 13 residues. CDR3 amino acids: CASSLGQNQPQHF. The CDR3 DNA reads TGCGCCAGCAGCTTGGGACAGAATCAGCCCCAGCATTTT.

This chain links TRBV4-2 with TRBJ1-2; 7 bases fit TRBD1. V lost 0 bases to trimming and J lost 8 bases; unmatched junction nucleotides: 15. Germline-derived CDR1 and CDR2 are LGHNA and YNFKEQ. This CDR3 is 17 amino acids long. For the CDR3, the DNA is TGTGCCAGCAGCCAAGACCCAGGGGGTGGGTCCGATGAGGGCTACACCTTC. Translating it yields CASSQDPGGGSDEGYTF.

The J gene is TRBJ2-7, the V gene TRBV30, with 14 bases identical to TRBD2. J lost 3 bases, V lost 0 bases, and 16 bases had no gene match. The CDR3 is 20 residues long. The germline CDR1 and CDR2 sequences are GTSNPN and SVGIG (reference sequence). CDR3 residues: CAWSVLGAFWTSGRHYEQYF. The CDR3 coding sequence is TGTGCCTGGAGTGTACTGGGGGCCTTTTGGACTAGCGGGAGGCACTACGAGCAGTACTTC. The full variable domain, in which reference TRBV30 and TRBJ2-7 provide the parts outside the CDR3, is SQTIHQWPATLVQPVGSPLSLECTVEGTSNPNLYWYRQAAGRGLQLLFYSVGIGQISSEVPQNLSASRPQDRQFILSSKKLLLSDSGFYLCAWSVLGAFWTSGRHYEQYFGPGTRLTVT.

The chain combines TRBV5-8 with TRBJ1-5; TRBD1 matches 9 bases. The germline V gene encodes CDR1 SGHTS and CDR2 YDEGEE. The ends lost 3 bases at V and 0 bases at J; junction bases unmatched: 7. CDR3 length equals 17 residues. CDR3: CASSSTGGFLSNQPQHF. CDR3 in DNA: TGTGCCAGCAGCTCGACAGGGGGGTTCCTTAGCAATCAGCCCCAGCATTTT.

The CDR3 coding sequence is TGTGCCAGCAGTATTGGACAGGCCCAGCATTTT. It specifies CASSIGQAQHF. The genes are TRBV6-2 or TRBV6-3 and TRBJ1-5; TRBD1 matches at 7 bases. With V trimmed by 5 bases and J by 11 bases, 3 bases remained unmatched. Germline loops: CDR1 MNHEY, CDR2 SVGEGT. The CDR3 is 11 residues long.

The rearrangement links TRBV7-6 to TRBJ2-2, with a weak D call TRBD2 (6 bases). Trimming shortened V by 6 bases and J by 1 base, and 9 bases separated the two germline ends. The CDR3 covers 14 residues. Germline V gene sequence: CDR1 SGHVS, CDR2 FNYEAQ. The CDR3 region is CASRSGGNTGELFF. For the CDR3, the DNA is TGTGCCAGCAGATCCGGGGGGAACACCGGGGAGCTGTTTTTT.

V usage is TRBV7-2 and J usage is TRBJ1-1, with D perhaps matching TRBD1 (6 bases). This CDR3 region has 14 residues. CDR1 and CDR2 (germline): SGHTA, FQGNSA. Trimming pared 1 base from V and 1 base from J, leaving 7 bases between. CDR3 nucleotide sequence: TGTGCCAGCAGCTTAGAGGGGGAGAACACTGAAGCTTTCTTT. The encoded protein is CASSLEGENTEAFF.

The chain carries TRBV5-6 and TRBJ2-5; TRBD1 is a possible D gene (6 bases). The length of the CDR3 is 18 residues. The V and J ends lost 3 bases and 4 bases respectively, with 25 bases between them. From germline, CDR1 is SGHDT and CDR2 YYEEEE. The CDR3 reads CASSSTTGFAESIETQYF. CDR3 in DNA: TGTGCCAGCAGCTCGACGACAGGTTTCGCGGAAAGTATAGAGACCCAGTACTTC.

This clone was picked up a small number of times. Written as DNA, the CDR3 is TGTGCCAGCAGCTTAGGGGTGGGACAGGTCGCCGAAGCTTTCTTT. Translated: CASSLGVGQVAEAFF. The chain employs TRBV7-2 and TRBJ1-1; TRBD1 aligns across 8 bases. Trimming took 1 base from V and 8 from J; bases not matched to a gene: 9. Germline lookup yields CDR1 SGHTA and CDR2 FQGNSA. The CDR3 is 15 amino acids. Full variable domain (missing parts from reference TRBV7-2 and TRBJ1-1): GAGVSQSPSNKVTEKGKDVELRCDPISGHTALYWYRQSLGQGLEFLIYFQGNSAPDKSGLPSDRFSAERTGGSVSTLTIQRTQQEDSAVYLCASSLGVGQVAEAFFGQGTRLTVV.

The rearrangement joins TRBV19 to TRBJ1-3, with TRBD1 identical over 7 bases. CDR1 and CDR2 (germline): LNHDA, SQIVND (reference sequence). Unmatched junction bases numbered 4, after V lost 5 bases and J lost 0 bases. The length of the CDR3 is 15 residues. As DNA, the CDR3 is TGTGCCAGTAGTGGAGGGACAGACTCTGGAAACACCATATATTTT. Translated, it gives CASSGGTDSGNTIYF.

The chain has TRBV5-1 and TRBJ1-4; 9 bases are shared with TRBD1. The CDR3 runs 16 residues. V lost 3 bases and J lost 4; bases outside the gene matches: 7. CDR1 is SGHRS and CDR2 is YFSETQ in the germline V gene. The CDR3 here is CASSSTGGNGNEKLFF. The CDR3 region has the DNA TGCGCCAGCAGCTCGACAGGGGGGAACGGTAATGAAAAACTGTTTTTT.

J is TRBJ2-7 and V is TRBV7-9; 12 bases match TRBD2. V lost 5 bases to trimming and J lost 5 bases; unmatched junction nucleotides: 19. Germline V gene lookup returns CDR1 SEHNR and CDR2 FQNEAQ (reference sequence). The CDR3 is made up of 19 amino acids. CDR3 loop: CASSPRASGRALGGNEQYF. The CDR3 DNA is TGTGCCAGCAGCCCGCGGGCTAGCGGGAGGGCCCTCGGCGGAAACGAGCAGTACTTC. Based on the CDR3 plus reference TRBV7-9 and TRBJ2-7, the full variable domain is DTGVSQNPRHKITKRGQNVTFRCDPISEHNRLYWYRQTLGQGPEFLTYFQNEAQLEKSRLLSDRFSAERPKGSFSTLEIQRTEQGDSAMYLCASSPRASGRALGGNEQYFGPGTRLTVT.

This chain joins TRBV19 and TRBJ1-4; no clear D. The germline V and J ends were trimmed by 6 bases and 5 bases, with 13 bases remaining between them. The CDR3 sequence is 14 residues long. Germline values: CDR1 LNHDA, CDR2 SQIVND (reference sequence). CDR3 in amino acids: CASSRGLYNEKLFF. The CDR3 DNA sequence: TGTGCCAGTAGCCGAGGTTTATACAATGAAAAACTGTTTTTT.

The chain carries TRBV7-3 and TRBJ2-6; 7 nucleotides line up with TRBD1. The CDR3 covers 17 residues. Germline-derived CDR1 and CDR2 are SGHTA and FQGTGA. The junction had 7 bases not matched to a gene; V was cut back by 5 bases and J by 0 bases. The CDR3 bases are TGTGCCAGCAGCCTGACAGGGTCTTACTCTGGGGCCAACGTCCTGACTTTC. Translated, it gives CASSLTGSYSGANVLTF. Variable domain in full (rest from reference TRBV7-3 and TRBJ2-6): GAGVSQTPSNKVTEKGKYVELRCDPISGHTALYWYRQSLGQGPEFLIYFQGTGAADDSGLPNDRFFAVRPEGSVSTLKIQRTERGDSAVYLCASSLTGSYSGANVLTFGAGSRLTVL.

This clone occurred once. The genes are TRBV11-3 and TRBJ2-6; 7 bases are shared with TRBD2. CDR1 and CDR2 (germline): SGHNT, YENEEA. The V segment lost 5 bases and the J segment 0 bases; nucleotides outside the gene matches: 10. The CDR3 runs to 18 residues. CDR3 region: CASSKRTRLASGANVLTF. The CDR3 DNA is TGTGCCAGCAGCAAGAGGACAAGACTAGCCTCTGGGGCCAACGTCCTGACTTTC.

This chain connects TRBV7-3 to TRBJ1-1, with a weak D call TRBD1 (5 bases). CDR3 length: 15 residues. The ends were cut back, 2 bases at V and 1 base at J, with 11 bases in the middle. Germline V gives CDR1 SGHTA, CDR2 FQGTGA. DNA for the CDR3: TGTGCCAGCAGCTTATTTGGCAGGGAGAACACTGAAGCTTTCTTT. Translation: CASSLFGRENTEAFF.

This clone appeared a few times. This chain uses TRBV4-2 with TRBJ2-7, with 9 bases aligning to TRBD2. V shed 5 bases, J shed 5 bases, and the junction held 7 bases outside the gene matches. Germline assignment: CDR1 LGHNA and CDR2 YNFKEQ. The CDR3 loop spans 14 amino acids. Here the CDR3 reads CASSAGLAKDEQYF. The CDR3 nucleotides read TGTGCCAGCAGCGCAGGACTAGCGAAAGACGAGCAGTACTTC.

The V and J genes are TRBV11-3 and TRBJ1-2; 9 nucleotides agree with TRBD1. V lost 5 bases to trimming and J lost 3 bases; unmatched junction nucleotides: 4. This CDR3 is 14 amino acids long. Germline V CDR1 and CDR2: SGHNT, YENEEA. The CDR3 loop is CASSPRTGDYGYTF. In DNA, the CDR3 is TGTGCCAGCAGCCCGCGGACAGGGGACTATGGCTACACCTTC.